The 18 T cell receptor beta chains reported below all come from one sample, sequenced in a study of neurological immune-mediated disorders. TCRdb used MiXCR to reprocess the 5' RACE reads, holding one entry per CDR3 protein. The sample shows fewer than 85,000 distinct CDR3 sequences, under 5.5% of them seen only once. Sequencing was performed on PBMCs. These receptors all stem from a woman between 70 and 85 years old with multiple sclerosis.

This chain joins TRBV11-2 and TRBJ2-5; perhaps TRBD2 as D (7 bases). Germline CDR1 and CDR2: SGHAT and FQNNGV. The CDR3 consists of 15 residues. Trimming took off 3 bases at V and 4 bases at J, with 15 bases between the two ends. The CDR3 DNA is TGTGCCAGCAGCTTTGGGGGGGGCAGCGGAGAGACCCAGTACTTC. Protein product: CASSFGGGSGETQYF.

This clonotype is judged medium-sized. The chain employs TRBV29-1 and TRBJ2-1; D call uncertain. The CDR3 runs 10 residues. Germline assignment: CDR1 SQVTM and CDR2 ANQGSEA. Deletions cut 5 bases from V and 3 bases from J, with 2 bases between. CDR3 bases: TGCAGCGTTTACTACAATGAGCAGTTCTTC. It is translated as CSVYYNEQFF.

This clonotype was counted ten times or more. The chain uses TRBV20-1 and TRBJ2-3, with a weak D call TRBD2 (6 bases). In germline, CDR1 is DFQATT, CDR2 SNEGSKA (reference sequence). CDR3 length equals 15 residues. V dropped 3 bases and J dropped 4 bases, with 17 bases sitting between them. The chain's CDR3 is CSAREDRRVPDTQYF. Here the CDR3 DNA reads TGCAGTGCTAGGGAAGACCGGAGGGTCCCAGATACGCAGTATTTT.

This clonotype was picked up many times. V and J are TRBV7-2 and TRBJ2-1; TRBD2 aligns across 8 bases. J lost 7 bases, V lost 0 bases, and 5 bases had no gene match. The germline CDR1 and CDR2 sequences are SGHTA and FQGNSA. The CDR3 covers 15 residues. This CDR3 is CASSLASGSGNEQFF. CDR3 coding DNA: TGTGCCAGCAGCTTAGCCAGCGGGAGCGGTAATGAGCAGTTCTTC.

This clonotype was observed at least ten times. The J gene is TRBJ2-3, the V gene TRBV20-1; 9 nucleotides match TRBD1. Germline V CDR1 and CDR2: DFQATT, SNEGSKA (reference sequence). The V segment lost 3 bases and the J segment 2 bases; nucleotides outside the gene matches: 9. The CDR3 has 16 residues. Here the CDR3 reads CSASYTGTGTTDTQYF. CDR3 nucleotide sequence: TGCAGTGCTAGCTACACCGGGACAGGGACCACAGATACGCAGTATTTT.

V usage is TRBV7-6 and J usage is TRBJ2-1; 7 nucleotides agree with TRBD2. The length of the CDR3 is 14 residues. V trimming: 7 bases; J trimming: 5 bases; junction bases outside the gene matches: 8. CDR1 SGHVS and CDR2 FNYEAQ come from the germline V gene. CDR3 amino acids: CASTPGGRDNEQFF. In nucleotides, the CDR3 is TGTGCCAGCACCCCCGGAGGGAGGGACAATGAGCAGTTCTTC. Together with reference TRBV7-6 and TRBJ2-1, the CDR3 gives the full variable domain: GAGVSQSPRYKVTKRGQDVALRCDPISGHVSLYWYRQALGQGPEFLTYFNYEAQQDKSGLPNDRFSAERPEGSISTLTIQRTEQRDSAMYRCASTPGGRDNEQFFGPGTRLTVL.

In its sample, this clonotype was seen many times. The chain is built from TRBV20-1 and TRBJ2-7, with a tentative D call TRBD1 (7 bases). V lost 5 bases, J lost 6 bases, and 14 bases lay in between. The CDR3 is made up of 12 amino acids. The germline V gene encodes CDR1 DFQATT and CDR2 SNEGSKA (reference sequence). The CDR3 DNA follows: TGCAGTGCTTTCCAGGGGGGCAGCGAGCAGTACTTC. Translating gives CSAFQGGSEQYF.

The chain recombines TRBV2 with TRBJ1-3; a possible D gene is TRBD1 (6 bases). V was clipped by 5 bases and J by 4 bases, with 21 bases between them. CDR3 length equals 17 residues. Germline-derived CDR1 and CDR2 are SNHLY and FYNNEI. CDR3 sequence reads: CASSPVAGEFIGNTIYF. The CDR3 DNA follows: TGTGCCAGCAGTCCCGTTGCAGGGGAGTTTATCGGAAACACCATATATTTT. The variable domain in full, completed from reference TRBV2 and TRBJ1-3, reads EPEVTQTPSHQVTQMGQEVILRCVPISNHLYFYWYRQILGQKVEFLVSFYNNEISEKSEIFDDQFSVERPDGSNFTLKIRSTKLEDSAMYFCASSPVAGEFIGNTIYFGEGSWLTVV.

This clonotype was seen many times. The CDR3: CSVDRTTSRHEQFF. The CDR3 coding sequence is TGCAGCGTTGACCGGACCACTAGCAGGCATGAGCAGTTCTTC. The rearrangement joins TRBV29-1 to TRBJ2-1; the D gene is possibly TRBD2 (6 bases). V was pared by 3 bases and J by 8 bases, with 17 bases between. CDR3 length: 14 amino acids. Germline-derived CDR1 and CDR2 are SQVTM and ANQGSEA.

This clonotype was observed at least ten times. The J gene is TRBJ1-2, the V gene TRBV29-1; D is unresolved. Germline CDR1 is SQVTM and CDR2 is ANQGSEA. Between the trimmed V and J ends, which lost 6 bases and 3 bases, there was a span of 11 bases. CDR3 length: 12 amino acids. The DNA for the CDR3 is TGCAGCGTCTGGACGGAAGACTATGGCTACACCTTC. Protein: CSVWTEDYGYTF.

This clonotype was observed a few times. The chain employs TRBV10-3 and TRBJ2-1; TRBD1 matches 9 bases. From germline, CDR1 is ENHRY and CDR2 SYGVKD. The CDR3 is made up of 15 amino acids. Trimming at V came to 2 bases and at J to 8 bases, leaving 7 bases not matched to a gene. The CDR3 sequence: CAISEPGTGRDEQFF. In DNA form, the CDR3 reads TGTGCCATCAGTGAGCCCGGGACAGGGAGGGATGAGCAGTTCTTC.

This clonotype was recorded many times. The rearrangement joins TRBV5-1 to TRBJ2-1; D gene unclear. The CDR3 is made up of 14 amino acids. V was cut by 2 bases and J by 8 bases, with 14 bases left in between. The germline V gene encodes CDR1 SGHRS and CDR2 YFSETQ. The CDR3 DNA follows: TGCGCCAGCAGCTTCGATTCAAAGTGGGATGAGCAGTTCTTC. The encoded protein is CASSFDSKWDEQFF. The whole variable domain, remainder taken from reference TRBV5-1 and TRBJ2-1, is KAGVTQTPRYLIKTRGQQVTLSCSPISGHRSVSWYQQTPGQGLQFLFEYFSETQRNKGNFPGRFSGRQFSNSRSEMNVSTLELGDSALYLCASSFDSKWDEQFFGPGTRLTVL.

This clonotype was observed at least ten times. V usage is TRBV12-3 or TRBV12-4 and J usage is TRBJ2-7; the D is unclear. V lost 3 bases, J lost 7 bases, and 16 bases lay in between. The CDR3 sequence is 14 residues long. The CDR3 DNA sequence: TGTGCCAGCAGTTTTAGGCTTGGCCAAGATGAGCAGTACTTC. This encodes CASSFRLGQDEQYF.

This clonotype was observed a few times. The chain has TRBV20-1 and TRBJ1-1; D is uncertain. Trimming cost V 3 bases and J 1 base, with 6 bases left between them. The V gene's germline CDR1 is DFQATT and CDR2 SNEGSKA (reference sequence). This CDR3 is built from 12 residues. CDR3 in DNA: TGCAGTGCTAGTCCTTCGAACACTGAAGCTTTCTTT. It specifies CSASPSNTEAFF.

This clonotype has at least ten counts. This sequence joins TRBV6-2 or TRBV6-3 and TRBJ2-5; unclear D gene. From germline, CDR1 is MNHEY and CDR2 SVGEGT. V lost 6 bases to trimming and J lost 3 bases, with 14 bases between them. The CDR3 contains 14 residues. The CDR3 DNA reads TGTGCCAGCAGGGAGCCGGCGATAAAAGAGACCCAGTACTTC. Amino acid sequence: CASREPAIKETQYF.

This clonotype was counted ten times or more. The rearrangement uses TRBV4-1 and TRBJ2-2; D remains unclear. The CDR3 extends over 13 amino acids. Germline CDR1 is MGHRA and CDR2 is YSYEKL. V lost 3 bases and J 6 bases, leaving 8 bases between the germline ends. This CDR3 is CASSHQSAGELFF. In DNA, the CDR3 is TGCGCCAGCAGCCACCAGAGTGCCGGGGAGCTGTTTTTT.

This clonotype was seen at least ten times. The genes are TRBV3-1 and TRBJ1-1, with no clear D. CDR3 length: 12 amino acids. With 3 bases removed from V and 12 bases from J, the gap between germline ends came to 14 bases. Germline V gives CDR1 LGHDT, CDR2 YNNKEL (reference sequence). The CDR3 coding sequence is TGTGCCAGCAGCCATGGCACGGGTGATTCTTTCTTT. Its protein product is CASSHGTGDSFF.

A few counts support this clonotype. J is TRBJ1-2 and V is TRBV7-9, with TRBD1 matching 7 bases. The germline CDR1 and CDR2 sequences are SEHNR and FQNEAQ (reference sequence). J gave up 6 bases and V 5 bases, and 12 bases lay outside the gene matches. The CDR3 sequence is 15 residues long. The CDR3 nucleotides are TGTGCCAGCAGCATACTTAAAGACAGGGTAGATGGCTACACCTTC. Translated, it gives CASSILKDRVDGYTF.